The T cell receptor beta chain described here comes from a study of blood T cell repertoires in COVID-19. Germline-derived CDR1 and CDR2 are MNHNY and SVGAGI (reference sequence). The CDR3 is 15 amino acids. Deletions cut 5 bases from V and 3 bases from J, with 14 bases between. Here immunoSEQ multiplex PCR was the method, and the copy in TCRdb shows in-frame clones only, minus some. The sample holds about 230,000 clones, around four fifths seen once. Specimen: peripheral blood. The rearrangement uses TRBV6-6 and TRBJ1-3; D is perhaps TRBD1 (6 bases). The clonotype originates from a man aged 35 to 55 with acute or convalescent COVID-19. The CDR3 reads CASSTPQGFGNTIYF. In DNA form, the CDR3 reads TGTGCCAGCAGTACCCCACAGGGTTTTGGAAACACCATATATTTT.